Listed below are T cell receptor beta chains from one sample, sequenced in a study of T cells in Graves' hyperthyroidism and ophthalmopathy. One entry per CDR3 protein results from TCRdb running MiXCR on the multiplex PCR reads. The repertoire holds some 490,000 distinct CDR3 sequences, 22% seen once, with around 50% in the top ten. The sample taken for sequencing was blood. Receptors originate from an older woman with Graves' ophthalmopathy. The CDR3 runs from the conserved cysteine through the conserved F or W. Each record gives: J gene, V gene, D gene, clone size, CDR3 DNA, CDR3 protein. A D gene is named only where the DNA matches it firmly. Only part of the rows carry a size: once, few, many, or a class if the clone is expanded.

j_gene: TRBJ2-7; v_gene: TRBV7-2; d_gene: TRBD2; abundance: .; CDR3nt: TGTGCCAGCGGCCAGCGGGAGGGATACGAGCAGTACTTC; CDR3aa: CASGQREGYEQYF
j_gene: TRBJ2-7; v_gene: TRBV5-1; d_gene: .; abundance: few; CDR3nt: TGCGCCAGCAGCTCCCCGGGCTCCTACGAGCAGTACTTC; CDR3aa: CASSSPGSYEQYF
j_gene: TRBJ2-5; v_gene: TRBV13; d_gene: .; abundance: few; CDR3nt: TGTGCCAGCAGAATAGCAGGGCGGGATAGGCACGAGACCCAGTACTTC; CDR3aa: CASRIAGRDRHETQYF
j_gene: TRBJ1-1; v_gene: TRBV10-3; d_gene: TRBD1; abundance: many; CDR3nt: TGTGCCATCAGTAGGGACAGGGCAGCGAACACTGAAGCTTTCTTT; CDR3aa: CAISRDRAANTEAFF
j_gene: TRBJ1-5; v_gene: TRBV30; d_gene: TRBD1; abundance: .; CDR3nt: TGTGCCTGGAGTTCACAGGGGGTTAGCAATCAGCCCCAGCATTTT; CDR3aa: CAWSSQGVSNQPQHF
j_gene: TRBJ1-5; v_gene: TRBV6-1; d_gene: .; abundance: few; CDR3nt: TGTGCCAGCAGTCGTCAGGGAGCTAGCAATCAGCCCCAGCATTTT; CDR3aa: CASSRQGASNQPQHF
j_gene: TRBJ1-1; v_gene: TRBV28; d_gene: TRBD1; abundance: many; CDR3nt: TGTGCCAGCAGTGAGGGGGCCGGGGGGACTGAAGCTTTCTTT; CDR3aa: CASSEGAGGTEAFF
j_gene: TRBJ2-7; v_gene: TRBV27; d_gene: .; abundance: .; CDR3nt: TGTGCCAGCAGCCTAAAGAGGGATGTCTACGAGCAGTACTTC; CDR3aa: CASSLKRDVYEQYF
j_gene: TRBJ1-1; v_gene: TRBV28; d_gene: .; abundance: many; CDR3nt: TGTGCCAGCAGTCTCTTCGGCGTTAGGGCTTTCTTT; CDR3aa: CASSLFGVRAFF
j_gene: TRBJ2-1; v_gene: TRBV10-3; d_gene: TRBD1; abundance: .; CDR3nt: TGTGCCATCAGAGATCTTTTGACAGGGGTGGATGAGCAGTTCTTC; CDR3aa: CAIRDLLTGVDEQFF
j_gene: TRBJ1-2; v_gene: TRBV2; d_gene: .; abundance: .; CDR3nt: TGTGTCAGCTACTCCGAGGGCAGCTCGTGGGGCTACACCTTC; CDR3aa: CVSYSEGSSWGYTF
j_gene: TRBJ2-7; v_gene: TRBV12-3/TRBV12-4; d_gene: TRBD2; abundance: .; CDR3nt: TGTGCCAGCAGCGTAGATCTACTAGCGGAATACGAGCAGTACTTC; CDR3aa: CASSVDLLAEYEQYF
j_gene: TRBJ1-4; v_gene: TRBV28; d_gene: .; abundance: .; CDR3nt: TGTACCAGCAGTTTATTCATGGGGACACCTGCAACTAATGAAAAACTGTTTTTT; CDR3aa: CTSSLFMGTPATNEKLFF
j_gene: TRBJ2-7; v_gene: TRBV4-1; d_gene: .; abundance: once; CDR3nt: TGCGCCAGCAGCCAATTCTTTGGGAACGAGCAGTACTTC; CDR3aa: CASSQFFGNEQYF
j_gene: TRBJ1-3; v_gene: TRBV7-8; d_gene: .; abundance: few; CDR3nt: TGTGCCAGCAGCCGCCAGCGGGGATACTCTGGAAACACCATATATTTT; CDR3aa: CASSRQRGYSGNTIYF
j_gene: TRBJ2-7; v_gene: TRBV20-1; d_gene: TRBD1; abundance: .; CDR3nt: TGCAGTGCTAGTGCTGGGACAGGCTTCTTCTACGAGCAGTACTTC; CDR3aa: CSASAGTGFFYEQYF
j_gene: TRBJ2-2; v_gene: TRBV12-3/TRBV12-4; d_gene: .; abundance: many; CDR3nt: TGTGCCAGCAGTTTAGAGGGCGGCGAGCTGTTTTTT; CDR3aa: CASSLEGGELFF
j_gene: TRBJ2-7; v_gene: TRBV28; d_gene: TRBD2; abundance: .; CDR3nt: TGTGCCAGCAGTTTACGAATTTGGGCTAGCGGGAGGAGAGCCTACGAGCAGTACTTC; CDR3aa: CASSLRIWASGRRAYEQYF
j_gene: TRBJ1-5; v_gene: TRBV6-1; d_gene: TRBD1; abundance: many; CDR3nt: TGTGCCAGCACCCCCAGGGGGATCGGCAATCAGCCCCAGCATTTT; CDR3aa: CASTPRGIGNQPQHF
j_gene: TRBJ2-3; v_gene: TRBV20-1; d_gene: TRBD2; abundance: few; CDR3nt: TGCAGTGCTGACACCTCTAGCGGGAGTATAGATACGCAGTATTTT; CDR3aa: CSADTSSGSIDTQYF
j_gene: TRBJ1-2; v_gene: TRBV12-3/TRBV12-4; d_gene: .; abundance: .; CDR3nt: TGTGCCAGCAGTCCCCACCGGACCGATGGCTACACCTTC; CDR3aa: CASSPHRTDGYTF
j_gene: TRBJ2-7; v_gene: TRBV5-1; d_gene: .; abundance: few; CDR3nt: TGCGCCAGCTCCCGTCGAGGCTACGAGCAGTACTTC; CDR3aa: CASSRRGYEQYF
j_gene: TRBJ2-3; v_gene: TRBV27; d_gene: TRBD2; abundance: .; CDR3nt: TGTGCCAGCAGGGGACTAGCGGGAAGTAAAGATACGCGGTATTTT; CDR3aa: CASRGLAGSKDTRYF
j_gene: TRBJ2-7; v_gene: TRBV20-1; d_gene: .; abundance: few; CDR3nt: TGCAGTGCTAGAGGTGCAGACTACGAGCAGTACTTC; CDR3aa: CSARGADYEQYF
j_gene: TRBJ2-3; v_gene: TRBV20-1; d_gene: .; abundance: .; CDR3nt: TGCAGTGCTCCACTTCCCTGGGGGAGCGATACGCAGTATTTT; CDR3aa: CSAPLPWGSDTQYF
j_gene: TRBJ2-7; v_gene: TRBV10-3; d_gene: .; abundance: .; CDR3nt: TGTGCCATCAGCTACGATTTGGGCCTTACCTACGAGCAGTACTTC; CDR3aa: CAISYDLGLTYEQYF
j_gene: TRBJ2-2; v_gene: TRBV29-1; d_gene: TRBD2; abundance: .; CDR3nt: TGCAGCGCTGCCGGGACTACGAACACCGGGGAGCTGTTTTTT; CDR3aa: CSAAGTTNTGELFF
j_gene: TRBJ2-3; v_gene: TRBV2; d_gene: TRBD2; abundance: many; CDR3nt: TGTGCCACAAGCGGGAGAGAGGTGGATACGCAGTATTTT; CDR3aa: CATSGREVDTQYF
j_gene: TRBJ1-2; v_gene: TRBV5-4; d_gene: TRBD1; abundance: .; CDR3nt: TGTGCCAGCAGCTTGGGGACAGGGGGTCCGAACTATGGCTACACCTTC; CDR3aa: CASSLGTGGPNYGYTF
j_gene: TRBJ2-7; v_gene: TRBV3-1; d_gene: .; abundance: few; CDR3nt: TGTGCCAGCAGCCAAGGTGGGGAAACCTATAACTACGAGCAGTACTTC; CDR3aa: CASSQGGETYNYEQYF
j_gene: TRBJ1-5; v_gene: TRBV6-1; d_gene: .; abundance: .; CDR3nt: TGTGCCAGCACCAGGGGAGTAAGCAATCAGCCCCAGCATTTT; CDR3aa: CASTRGVSNQPQHF
j_gene: TRBJ1-2; v_gene: TRBV5-1; d_gene: .; abundance: .; CDR3nt: TGCGCCAGCAGCCCAGAAGGACGGCCAGAGGGCTACACCTTC; CDR3aa: CASSPEGRPEGYTF
j_gene: TRBJ2-5; v_gene: TRBV7-2; d_gene: .; abundance: .; CDR3nt: TGTGCCAGCACTGTCCCGGGACGGCAAGAGACCCAGTACTTC; CDR3aa: CASTVPGRQETQYF
j_gene: TRBJ1-2; v_gene: TRBV3-1; d_gene: TRBD1; abundance: few; CDR3nt: TGTGCCAGCAGCCATGCGACAGGGGATAGCTACACCTTC; CDR3aa: CASSHATGDSYTF
j_gene: TRBJ1-2; v_gene: TRBV27; d_gene: TRBD1; abundance: .; CDR3nt: TGTGCCAGCAGCCACTACCAAGGGGGCGGCTATGGCTACACCTTC; CDR3aa: CASSHYQGGGYGYTF
j_gene: TRBJ2-5; v_gene: TRBV12-3/TRBV12-4; d_gene: TRBD2; abundance: .; CDR3nt: TGTGCCAGCCATATAGCGGGAGGTGAGGAGACCCAGTACTTC; CDR3aa: CASHIAGGEETQYF
j_gene: TRBJ1-2; v_gene: TRBV6-4; d_gene: .; abundance: .; CDR3nt: TGTGCCAGCAGTGACGGGCATAGGAGCTACACCTTC; CDR3aa: CASSDGHRSYTF
j_gene: TRBJ2-7; v_gene: TRBV7-2; d_gene: TRBD1; abundance: once; CDR3nt: TGTGCCAGCAGCCTTAGGTTGACAGGGACGGACGAGCAGTACTTC; CDR3aa: CASSLRLTGTDEQYF
j_gene: TRBJ1-1; v_gene: TRBV5-1; d_gene: TRBD1; abundance: .; CDR3nt: TGCGCCAGCAGCCCCGGACAGGGGCCTGAAGCTTTCTTT; CDR3aa: CASSPGQGPEAFF
j_gene: TRBJ1-1; v_gene: TRBV6-5; d_gene: .; abundance: many; CDR3nt: TGTGCCAGCAGTTTCTCAGCAGGGGAAACTGAAGCTTTCTTT; CDR3aa: CASSFSAGETEAFF
j_gene: TRBJ1-5; v_gene: TRBV6-1; d_gene: .; abundance: .; CDR3nt: TGTGCCAGCAGTGAAGACTCCGGACAGAATCAGCCCCAGCATTTT; CDR3aa: CASSEDSGQNQPQHF
j_gene: TRBJ1-5; v_gene: TRBV2; d_gene: .; abundance: many; CDR3nt: TGTGCCAGCAGAGGGATAAGTAATAGCAATCAGCCCCAGCATTTT; CDR3aa: CASRGISNSNQPQHF
j_gene: TRBJ2-1; v_gene: TRBV20-1; d_gene: .; abundance: .; CDR3nt: TGCAGTGCCAAGGACATACCGAGCTCCTACAATGAGCAGTTCTTC; CDR3aa: CSAKDIPSSYNEQFF
j_gene: TRBJ2-4; v_gene: TRBV15; d_gene: .; abundance: .; CDR3nt: TGTGCCACCCAGCAGGGAGCTAAAAACATTCAGTACTTC; CDR3aa: CATQQGAKNIQYF
j_gene: TRBJ1-4; v_gene: TRBV5-1; d_gene: .; abundance: few; CDR3nt: TGCGCCAGCAGCTTGGTAGGATCCTCGAATGAAAAACTGTTTTTT; CDR3aa: CASSLVGSSNEKLFF
j_gene: TRBJ2-1; v_gene: TRBV5-6; d_gene: .; abundance: .; CDR3nt: TGTGCCAGCAGCTTGGCTACAGTCGGTGAGCAGTTCTTC; CDR3aa: CASSLATVGEQFF
j_gene: TRBJ2-7; v_gene: TRBV5-1; d_gene: TRBD2; abundance: .; CDR3nt: TGCGCCAGCAGCTTGGACGGGAGGTCCTACGAGCAGTACTTC; CDR3aa: CASSLDGRSYEQYF
j_gene: TRBJ1-5; v_gene: TRBV19; d_gene: .; abundance: .; CDR3nt: TGTGCCAGTACAAGCTCAGGGAATGGGCAGCCCCAGCATTTT; CDR3aa: CASTSSGNGQPQHF
j_gene: TRBJ1-1; v_gene: TRBV12-3/TRBV12-4; d_gene: .; abundance: many; CDR3nt: TGTGCCAGCAGTTTGATCGGAGGCACTGAAGCTTTCTTT; CDR3aa: CASSLIGGTEAFF
j_gene: TRBJ2-4; v_gene: TRBV6-2/TRBV6-3; d_gene: TRBD1; abundance: .; CDR3nt: TGTGCCACCACGCTACAGGGGAAGGGAAACATTCAGTACTTC; CDR3aa: CATTLQGKGNIQYF
j_gene: TRBJ2-1; v_gene: TRBV30; d_gene: .; abundance: .; CDR3nt: TGTGCCTGGAGTCCTCGATTAGGAGGTGAGCAGTTCTTC; CDR3aa: CAWSPRLGGEQFF
j_gene: TRBJ1-6; v_gene: TRBV10-3; d_gene: .; abundance: .; CDR3nt: TGTGCCATCAGTGAGGGGGGATTACATAATTCACCCCTCCACTTT; CDR3aa: CAISEGGLHNSPLHF
j_gene: TRBJ2-7; v_gene: TRBV2; d_gene: TRBD1; abundance: many; CDR3nt: TGTGCCAGCACCCTAAACCGACAGGGTAACTCCTACGAGCAGTACTTC; CDR3aa: CASTLNRQGNSYEQYF
j_gene: TRBJ1-5; v_gene: TRBV27; d_gene: .; abundance: few; CDR3nt: TGTGCCAGCAGTCCCAGCCGCAATCAGCCCCAGCATTTT; CDR3aa: CASSPSRNQPQHF